This TCR beta chain was sequenced in a study of blood T cell repertoires in COVID-19. Assay used: immunoSEQ multiplex PCR; TCRdb lists only in-frame clones, some missing. The table records 270,000 or so clones, 80% to 90% of them present only once. The CDR3 totals 15 residues. Germline trimming cut 10 bases from V and 7 bases from J; bases unmatched to any gene: 10. Per germline, CDR1 ENHRY and CDR2 SYGVKD. The chain has TRBV10-3 and TRBJ1-6; 10 positions agree with TRBD1. The origin of this receptor is a woman in her 50s who had been exposed to COVID-19. The sequenced sample was PBMCs or T cells enriched from blood (not recorded which). This CDR3 reads CATRSSGQGNSPLHF. CDR3 sequence (DNA): TGTGCCACACGGTCGTCGGGACAGGGGAATTCACCCCTCCACTTT.